This entry lists 23 T cell receptor beta chains sequenced from one sample in a study of CD8+ T cells in alopecia areata. Investigators isolated RNA and reverse transcribed it into cDNA to act as the sequencing template. TCRdb keeps only in-frame clones here, not all; method: immunoSEQ multiplex PCR. Among roughly 98,000 clones listed, roughly two thirds were seen once. Treatment meaning: oral pan-JAK inhibitor, 5-10 mg twice daily. Source: CD8+ T cells sorted from blood, taken at week 4, from a patient treated with tofacitinib. These receptors were taken from a human donor with alopecia areata.

The chain links TRBV27 to TRBJ1-1; TRBD1 matches at 7 bases. The germline V gene has CDR1 MNHEY and CDR2 SMNVEV (reference sequence). V was clipped by 7 bases and J by 4 bases; unmatched bases: 6. This CDR3 contains 13 residues. The CDR3 DNA is TGTGCCAGCAATTTCAACAGGGGCACTGAAGCTTTCTTT. As protein: CASNFNRGTEAFF.

This clone was counted between two and nine times. This sequence joins TRBV7-2 and TRBJ2-3, with TRBD2 matching 11 bases. CDR3 length: 17 amino acids. The J segment lost 3 bases and the V segment lost 2 bases, leaving 7 bases of the junction unmatched. Germline-derived CDR1 and CDR2 are SGHTA and FQGNSA. DNA for the CDR3: TGTGCCAGCAGCTTAATCCCTAGCGGGGGGCTAACAGATACGCAGTATTTT. Translation gives CASSLIPSGGLTDTQYF. The variable domain in full, with the rest retrieved from reference TRBV7-2 and TRBJ2-3, is GAGVSQSPSNKVTEKGKDVELRCDPISGHTALYWYRQSLGQGLEFLIYFQGNSAPDKSGLPSDRFSAERTGGSVSTLTIQRTQQEDSAVYLCASSLIPSGGLTDTQYFGPGTRLTVL.

V is TRBV15 and J is TRBJ2-6; tentatively, D is TRBD1 (5 bases). With 0 bases removed from V and 0 bases from J, the gap between germline ends came to 12 bases. CDR3 length equals 18 residues. Germline CDR1 LNHNV, CDR2 YYDKDF (reference sequence). CDR3 loop: CATSRDFRVSSGANVLTF. The CDR3 nucleotides are TGTGCCACCAGCAGAGATTTCAGGGTGAGCTCTGGGGCCAACGTCCTGACTTTC.

V usage is TRBV15 and J usage is TRBJ2-3; TRBD1 or TRBD2 may be the D gene (6 bases each). Trimming took 0 bases from V and 2 from J, leaving 12 bases between them. Germline lookup yields CDR1 LNHNV and CDR2 YYDKDF (reference sequence). The CDR3 extends over 16 amino acids. The CDR3 sequence is CATSREGGLNTDTQYF. In DNA, the CDR3 is TGTGCCACCAGCAGAGAGGGGGGCCTTAACACAGATACGCAGTATTTT. Full variable domain (missing parts from reference TRBV15 and TRBJ2-3): DAMVIQNPRYQVTQFGKPVTLSCSQTLNHNVMYWYQQKSSQAPKLLFHYYDKDFNNEADTPDNFQSRRPNTSFCFLDIRSPGLGDTAMYLCATSREGGLNTDTQYFGPGTRLTVL.

This clone came up a few times. The genes are TRBV7-9 and TRBJ2-1; D is unclear. The CDR3 is 17 amino acids. Trimming took off 5 bases at V and 7 bases at J, with 24 bases between the two ends. Germline V CDR1 and CDR2: SEHNR, FQNEAQ (reference sequence). The CDR3 region is CASSTTPLGAQKNEQFF. The CDR3 DNA sequence: TGTGCCAGCAGCACCACTCCACTCGGCGCCCAAAAGAATGAGCAGTTCTTC.

This sequence joins TRBV6-5 and TRBJ2-7; TRBD1 is a possible D gene (6 bases). Trimming took 4 bases from V and 2 from J, leaving 12 bases between them. The CDR3 totals 14 residues. Germline CDR1 and CDR2: MNHEY and SVGAGI. The CDR3 DNA sequence: TGTGCCAGCAGTTTGCAGGGGTTACCCTACGAGCAGTACTTC. Its protein is CASSLQGLPYEQYF.

This clone was detected a few times. The chain uses TRBV6-1 and TRBJ2-4; 10 bases are a match to TRBD1. The CDR3 is 12 residues long. Trimming took 7 bases from V and 8 from J; bases not matched to a gene: 2. Germline loops: CDR1 MNHNS, CDR2 SASEGT. The CDR3 reads CASNGQGDIQYF. CDR3 nucleotide sequence: TGTGCCAGCAACGGACAGGGGGACATTCAGTACTTC.

This clone was found once. The chain combines TRBV30 with TRBJ2-7; D could derive from TRBD1 or TRBD2 (5 bases each). The V end was cut by 0 bases, the J end by 3 bases, with 18 bases between. CDR1 GTSNPN and CDR2 SVGIG come from the germline V gene (reference sequence). The CDR3 has 16 amino acids. CDR3 residues: CAWSVIWGKVVYEQYF. CDR3 nucleotide sequence: TGTGCCTGGAGTGTTATTTGGGGGAAAGTAGTCTACGAGCAGTACTTC.

This clone showed up just a few times. The rearrangement links TRBV27 to TRBJ1-1, with D perhaps TRBD1 (5 bases). The CDR3 spans 14 residues. The V gene's germline CDR1 is MNHEY and CDR2 SMNVEV (reference sequence). Deletions cut 4 bases from V and 0 bases from J, with 9 bases between. The CDR3 loop is CASSWGLMNTEAFF. CDR3 nucleotides: TGTGCCAGCAGTTGGGGCCTGATGAACACTGAAGCTTTCTTT.

The chain couples TRBV7-6 to TRBJ1-1; D not resolved. The CDR3 runs 13 residues. Germline CDR1 is SGHVS and CDR2 is FNYEAQ. The germline V and J ends were trimmed by 5 bases and 0 bases, with 7 bases remaining between them. This chain's CDR3 is CASSPTMNTEAFF. CDR3 DNA: TGTGCCAGCAGCCCAACAATGAACACTGAAGCTTTCTTT.

This chain connects TRBV30 to TRBJ2-2; a possible D gene is TRBD2 (6 bases). The CDR3 covers 15 residues. Germline CDR1 is GTSNPN and CDR2 is SVGIG (reference sequence). V was cut by 0 bases and J by 3 bases, with 11 bases left in between. CDR3 sequence: CAWSVRGLDTGELFF. CDR3 DNA sequence: TGTGCCTGGAGTGTACGGGGGTTGGACACCGGGGAGCTGTTTTTT.

This clone was detected a few times. The V and J genes are TRBV28 and TRBJ2-2; no reliable D call. The CDR3 sequence is 11 residues long. Trimming removed 5 bases at V and 6 bases at J, with 4 bases between. The germline CDR1 and CDR2 sequences are MDHEN and SYDVKM. In nucleotides, the CDR3 is TGTGCCAGCAGTCCCTCCGGGGAGCTGTTTTTT. Amino acids: CASSPSGELFF.

The chain is built from TRBV15 and TRBJ2-7; possible D gene TRBD2, 6 bases. The V and J ends lost 4 bases and 5 bases respectively, with 15 bases between them. CDR3 length: 14 residues. Per germline, CDR1 LNHNV and CDR2 YYDKDF (reference sequence). The CDR3 region is CATSTLAEGHEQYF. CDR3 DNA: TGTGCCACCAGCACGTTAGCGGAGGGCCACGAGCAGTACTTC.

This clone was counted a few times. The rearrangement links TRBV29-1 to TRBJ2-7; TRBD1 matches 9 bases. This CDR3 is built from 13 residues. The germline V gene encodes CDR1 SQVTM and CDR2 ANQGSEA. V lost 4 bases, J lost 5 bases, and 6 bases stayed unmatched. The CDR3 protein is CSVVRRQGDEQYF. The CDR3 region has the DNA TGCAGCGTTGTCCGCCGACAGGGGGACGAGCAGTACTTC.

The rearrangement uses TRBV19 and TRBJ1-1; weak D call: TRBD1 (5 bases). The CDR3 extends over 11 amino acids. The ends were cut back, 4 bases at V and 10 bases at J, with 10 bases in the middle. Germline V lookup: CDR1 LNHDA, CDR2 SQIVND (reference sequence). The CDR3: CASSTGSGAFF. For the CDR3, the DNA is TGTGCCAGTAGTACAGGGTCCGGAGCTTTCTTT.

V and J are TRBV9 and TRBJ2-2, with TRBD2 matching over 8 bases. The V and J ends lost 5 bases and 2 bases, in that order; junction bases with no gene match: 8. CDR3 size: 16 residues. The germline gives CDR1 SGDLS, CDR2 YYNGEE. CDR3 in DNA: TGTGCCAGCAGTGCCGGGGTAGCGGGAAACACCGGGGAGCTGTTTTTT. This encodes CASSAGVAGNTGELFF.

As DNA, the CDR3 is TGTGCCAGTAGTATAGGTTTCGCGAGGGTGGAGTCCTACGAGCAGTACTTC. The encoded protein is CASSIGFARVESYEQYF. The chain combines TRBV19 with TRBJ2-7, with TRBD2 as a possible D gene (5 bases). V was clipped by 1 base and J by 1 base, with 17 bases between them. From germline, CDR1 is LNHDA and CDR2 SQIVND (reference sequence). CDR3 size: 17 residues.

The rearrangement links TRBV5-1 to TRBJ2-1; 7 positions agree with TRBD1. Germline values: CDR1 SGHRS, CDR2 YFSETQ. V lost 1 base, J lost 4 bases, and 11 bases stayed unmatched. There are 17 residues in the CDR3. Here the CDR3 DNA reads TGCGCCAGCAGCTTGATCCCCTCGGACAGGTCATACAATGAGCAGTTCTTC. Translation: CASSLIPSDRSYNEQFF.

The chain combines TRBV9 with TRBJ1-2; no definite D call. V lost 6 bases and J 7 bases, leaving 13 bases between the germline ends. The CDR3 totals 12 residues. From germline, CDR1 is SGDLS and CDR2 YYNGEE. The CDR3 is CASTKVRGGYTF. The CDR3 nucleotides are TGTGCCAGCACCAAAGTCCGGGGTGGCTACACCTTC.

The chain recombines TRBV4-3 with TRBJ2-1; 12 nucleotides agree with TRBD2. Germline loops: CDR1 LGHNA, CDR2 YSLEER. The length of the CDR3 is 17 residues. The ends lost 1 base at V and 10 bases at J; junction bases unmatched: 11. The CDR3 DNA is TGCGCCAGCAGCCAAGCGTTAGGGCCTAGCGGGGGGGGAGAGCAGTTCTTC. This encodes CASSQALGPSGGGEQFF.

The V and J genes are TRBV5-4 and TRBJ2-1; the match to TRBD2 covers 8 bases. This CDR3 is 15 amino acids long. From germline, CDR1 is SGHNT and CDR2 YYREEE (reference sequence). Unmatched junction bases numbered 11, after V lost 4 bases and J lost 8 bases. This CDR3 reads CASSASWTSSHEQFF. CDR3 sequence (DNA): TGTGCCAGCAGCGCCTCTTGGACTAGCTCCCATGAGCAGTTCTTC.

The chain carries TRBV7-3 and TRBJ2-2, with 7 bases that match TRBD1. CDR1 and CDR2 (germline): SGHTA, FQGTGA. Trimming at V came to 4 bases and at J to 5 bases, leaving 7 bases not matched to a gene. The CDR3 is made up of 15 amino acids. The DNA of the CDR3 is TGTGCCAGCAGCTCCGGACAGGAATATACCGGGGAGCTGTTTTTT. Protein product: CASSSGQEYTGELFF. Combining the CDR3 with reference TRBV7-3 and TRBJ2-2 gives the whole variable domain GAGVSQTPSNKVTEKGKYVELRCDPISGHTALYWYRQSLGQGPEFLIYFQGTGAADDSGLPNDRFFAVRPEGSVSTLKIQRTERGDSAVYLCASSSGQEYTGELFFGEGSRLTVL.

J is TRBJ2-3 and V is TRBV7-8, with 10 bases lining up with TRBD2. Germline V gives CDR1 SGHVS, CDR2 FQNEAQ. The CDR3 runs 13 residues. Germline trimming cut 0 bases from V and 13 bases from J; bases unmatched to any gene: 4. The CDR3 protein is CASSLAPSGRKYF. The CDR3 DNA reads TGTGCCAGCAGCTTAGCTCCTAGCGGGAGAAAGTATTTT. Full variable domain (outside the CDR3, taken from reference TRBV7-8 and TRBJ2-3): GAGVSQSPRYKVAKRGQDVALRCDPISGHVSLFWYQQALGQGPEFLTYFQNEAQLDKSGLPSDRFFAERPEGSVSTLKIQRTQQEDSAVYLCASSLAPSGRKYFGPGTRLTVL.